The rows below give T cell receptor beta chains drawn from one sample of a study of low-dose radiotherapy and immunotherapy resistance in tumors. TCRdb independently ran MiXCR on the reads; one entry per CDR3 protein. Here the sample spans 95,000 to 100,000 distinct CDR3 sequences, less than 25% being singletons. The specimen was PBMCs, collected after low-dose radiotherapy plus immunotherapy. These receptors were collected from a male donor with prostate cancer. Each CDR3 is given with its conserved first and last residue. A D gene is named only where the DNA matches it firmly. Not every row has a clone size; where given, it reads once, few, many or a size class.

NA	TRBJ1-2	TRBD1	TRBV2	CASSGDRLSYGYTF	TGTGCCAGCAGTGGGGACAGGTTGTCCTATGGCTACACCTTC
many	TRBJ1-4	NA	TRBV11-2	CASSSIRDKDEKLFF	TGTGCCAGCAGCTCCATCCGGGACAAGGATGAAAAACTGTTTTTT
NA	TRBJ2-3	NA	TRBV20-1	CSASSINGRTDTQYF	TGCAGTGCTAGCTCTATTAACGGACGCACAGATACGCAGTATTTT
NA	TRBJ2-1	TRBD2	TRBV12-3/TRBV12-4	CASTSTSGGYNEQFF	TGTGCCAGCACATCCACTAGCGGGGGTTACAATGAGCAGTTCTTC
many	TRBJ2-1	TRBD2	TRBV5-1	CASSLSLAAVNEQFF	TGCGCCAGCAGCTTGTCACTAGCGGCCGTGAATGAGCAGTTCTTC
many	TRBJ1-6	NA	TRBV4-2	CAASALEGTLHF	TGTGCCGCCAGCGCACTAGAGGGGACCCTCCACTTT
many	TRBJ2-1	NA	TRBV7-9	CASRGTDSYNEQFF	TGTGCCAGCAGAGGGACTGATTCCTACAATGAGCAGTTCTTC
many	TRBJ2-5	TRBD2	TRBV7-8	CASSLEGTTETQYF	TGTGCCAGCAGCTTAGAGGGGACTACAGAGACCCAGTACTTC
many	TRBJ1-4	NA	TRBV6-5	CASSWGGLRTNEKLFF	TGTGCCAGCAGTTGGGGGGGTCTTCGAACTAATGAAAAACTGTTTTTT
NA	TRBJ2-1	NA	TRBV28	CASSKTGRGNEQFF	TGTGCCAGCAGTAAGACGGGCCGTGGGAATGAGCAGTTCTTC
many	TRBJ2-7	TRBD2	TRBV20-1	CSARASAGGVYEQYF	TGCAGTGCTAGAGCTTCGGCGGGGGGTGTCTACGAGCAGTACTTC
many	TRBJ2-1	NA	TRBV20-1	CSAARGGDNEQFF	TGCAGTGCTGCCCGAGGGGGAGACAATGAGCAGTTCTTC